This T cell receptor beta chain was profiled in a study of shared clonotypes between healthy human individuals. Across the whole study: Donors consisted of a couple of women and three men between 18 and 49. Each donor contributed plates that comprised three CD4 naive, three CD4 memory, two CD8 naive and one CD8 memory. Findings and caveats of the study: Shared clonotypes: about 5% naive CD4, around 3.5% naive CD8, 2% to 2.5% memory CD4, under 0.5% memory CD8. Relative to their counterparts shared across all four donors, non-shared clonotypes exhibited diminished generation probabilities.

Sequencing was performed with immunoSEQ multiplex PCR; in TCRdb, only in-frame clones are kept and a portion is missing. Among 2 million to 3 million clones listed, 80% to 95% were seen once. This clone was recorded once. What it recognizes is unknown. A much larger clone differs by one base, so this may be a read error. The sample has other DNA sequences that encode this CDR3 too. Between the trimmed V and J ends, which lost 0 bases and 2 bases, there was a span of 5 bases. Germline loops: CDR1 SGHRS, CDR2 YFSETQ. This CDR3 is built from 13 residues. The sequence was obtained from a man between 18 and 29 years old in good health. Some clones in this sample may be carry-over from other donors' samples. Sequencing was performed on naive CD4+ T cells from PBMCs. Subset reported: CD45RA+ positively selected. This sequence joins TRBV5-1 and TRBJ1-1, with D unclear. CDR3 protein: CASSLDPNTEAFF. The DNA of the CDR3 is TGCGCCAGCAGCTTGGACCCAAACACTGAAGCTTTCTTT.